This entry lists 31 T cell receptor beta chains sequenced from one sample in a study of neoadjuvant anti-PD-1 for oral cavity cancer. Profiled with immunoSEQ multiplex PCR; TCRdb holds only in-frame clones, not every one. Of around 18,000 clones in the sample, approximately 70% were seen once. This sample comprised PBMCs, obtained before nivolumab (anti-PD-1) treatment. These receptors came from a person aged 40 to 85 with oral cavity squamous cell carcinoma.

The rearrangement links TRBV6-5 to TRBJ2-3; tentative D call: TRBD2 (7 bases). V was clipped by 5 bases and J by 0 bases, with 12 bases between them. Germline-derived CDR1 and CDR2 are MNHEY and SVGAGI. There are 15 residues in the CDR3. Here the CDR3 DNA reads TGTGCCAGCAGTGGGGGGGGGCCTAGCACAGATACGCAGTATTTT. It yields the protein CASSGGGPSTDTQYF.

J is TRBJ2-3 and V is TRBV5-6; no clear D gene. This CDR3 has 13 residues. In germline, CDR1 is SGHDT, CDR2 YYEEEE. Between the trimmed V and J ends, which lost 2 bases and 2 bases, there was a span of 6 bases. CDR3 DNA sequence: TGTGCCAGCAGCTTAGCCTCCACAGATACGCAGTATTTT. This gives the protein CASSLASTDTQYF.

J is TRBJ1-1 and V is TRBV2; D not certain. The CDR3 totals 14 residues. The V and J ends lost 1 base and 5 bases respectively, with 11 bases between them. CDR1 is SNHLY and CDR2 is FYNNEI in the germline V gene. The CDR3 here is CASSEVMTVTEAFF. The CDR3 nucleotides read TGTGCCAGCAGTGAAGTGATGACGGTTACTGAAGCTTTCTTT.

This chain joins TRBV10-3 and TRBJ1-1; 7 bases fit TRBD1. Looked up from germline, CDR1 is ENHRY and CDR2 is SYGVKD. There are 13 residues in the CDR3. After removal of 4 bases from V and 5 bases from J, the junction contained 4 bases not matched to a gene. This CDR3 reads CAISAEQGTEAFF. Written as DNA, the CDR3 is TGTGCCATCAGTGCGGAACAGGGGACTGAAGCTTTCTTT.

CDR3 loop: CASSLLAGEVNEQFF. CDR3 nucleotide sequence: TGTGCCAGCAGCTTACTAGCGGGAGAAGTGAATGAGCAGTTCTTC. This chain connects TRBV6-4 to TRBJ2-1, with 11 bases lining up with TRBD2. The CDR3 spans 15 residues. Germline lookup yields CDR1 MRHNA and CDR2 SNTAGT. The V and J ends lost 6 bases and 7 bases, in that order; junction bases with no gene match: 8.

CDR3 sequence: CSVEDSVGGGTEAFF. As DNA, the CDR3 is TGCAGCGTTGAAGACTCTGTGGGGGGGGGCACTGAAGCTTTCTTT. V gene TRBV29-1 combines with J gene TRBJ1-1; D might be TRBD1 (5 bases). The V end was cut by 0 bases, the J end by 4 bases, with 15 bases between. From germline, CDR1 is SQVTM and CDR2 ANQGSEA. CDR3 length: 15 residues.

The chain carries TRBV5-1 and TRBJ1-3; a weak D match, TRBD1 (6 bases). Trimming shortened V by 0 bases and J by 0 bases, and 10 bases separated the two germline ends. Germline values: CDR1 SGHRS, CDR2 YFSETQ. The CDR3 sequence is 16 residues long. This CDR3 is CASSLGQVNSGNTIYF. The CDR3, as DNA: TGCGCCAGCAGCTTGGGACAGGTGAACTCTGGAAACACCATATATTTT.

This chain connects TRBV7-6 to TRBJ1-1; D not resolved. The CDR3 is 13 amino acids. In germline, CDR1 is SGHVS, CDR2 FNYEAQ. V was cut by 3 bases and J by 1 base, with 6 bases left in between. CDR3 residues: CASSFSENTEAFF. CDR3 bases: TGTGCCAGCAGCTTTTCCGAGAACACTGAAGCTTTCTTT.

This clone occurred once. V and J are TRBV4-1 and TRBJ2-3; TRBD1 matches at 8 bases. The CDR3 has 15 amino acids. The V gene end was trimmed by 6 bases and the J gene end by 1 base; junction bases not matched to a gene: 6. The germline V gene has CDR1 MGHRA and CDR2 YSYEKL. CDR3 amino acids: CASRPGQGRTDTQYF. CDR3 nucleotide sequence: TGCGCCAGCAGACCTGGACAGGGTCGCACAGATACGCAGTATTTT.

The J gene is TRBJ1-2, the V gene TRBV9, with 9 bases identical to TRBD1. The CDR3 sequence is 14 residues long. CDR1 and CDR2 from the germline V gene are SGDLS and YYNGEE. After removal of 0 bases from V and 6 bases from J, the junction contained 3 bases not matched to a gene. CDR3 bases: TGTGCCAGCAGCGTAGACAGGGGGCTGAATGGCTACACCTTC. The encoded protein is CASSVDRGLNGYTF.

The CDR3 spells CAWSPGYEQFF. Here the CDR3 DNA reads TGTGCCTGGAGCCCGGGATACGAGCAGTTCTTC. V usage is TRBV30 and J usage is TRBJ2-1; D is possibly TRBD2 (5 bases). The CDR3 is 11 amino acids. Germline lookup yields CDR1 GTSNPN and CDR2 SVGIG (reference sequence). Trimming removed 3 bases at V and 10 bases at J, with 10 bases between.

This clone was counted between two and nine times. In DNA, the CDR3 is TGTGCCAGCGGGATACAGGGGGCTTGGGAGACCCAGTACTTC. Protein: CASGIQGAWETQYF. The chain carries TRBV28 and TRBJ2-5; TRBD1 matches at 9 bases. The germline V gene has CDR1 MDHEN and CDR2 SYDVKM. This CDR3 is 14 amino acids long. V shed 8 bases, J shed 5 bases, and the junction held 9 bases outside the gene matches.

This rearrangement joins TRBV5-1 to TRBJ2-1; D is possibly TRBD1 (7 bases). The CDR3 runs to 13 residues. Germline values: CDR1 SGHRS, CDR2 YFSETQ. V was shortened by 5 bases and J by 3 bases, with 9 bases between the two germline ends. In DNA, the CDR3 is TGCGCCAGCAGGCGGGACAGCTACAATGAGCAGTTCTTC. This translates into CASRRDSYNEQFF. Complete variable domain (other parts from reference TRBV5-1 and TRBJ2-1): KAGVTQTPRYLIKTRGQQVTLSCSPISGHRSVSWYQQTPGQGLQFLFEYFSETQRNKGNFPGRFSGRQFSNSRSEMNVSTLELGDSALYLCASRRDSYNEQFFGPGTRLTVL.

This chain connects TRBV5-1 to TRBJ2-2, with TRBD2 identical over 11 bases. J gave up 2 bases and V 3 bases, and 3 bases lay outside the gene matches. In germline, CDR1 is SGHRS, CDR2 YFSETQ. This CDR3 is built from 16 residues. The CDR3 coding sequence is TGCGCCAGCAGCTCCGGGACTAGCGGTAACACCGGGGAGCTGTTTTTT. Residues: CASSSGTSGNTGELFF.

This clone was picked up a small number of times. This chain links TRBV11-2 with TRBJ2-2, with TRBD2 matching over 8 bases. This CDR3 comprises 17 residues. J was trimmed by 0 bases and V by 0 bases; bases with no gene match: 3. Germline values: CDR1 SGHAT, CDR2 FQNNGV. This CDR3 reads CASSLDGTRPNTGELFF. The CDR3 region has the DNA TGTGCCAGCAGCTTAGATGGGACTAGACCGAACACCGGGGAGCTGTTTTTT.

In this sample, this clone turned up once. The V gene is TRBV7-6, the J gene TRBJ2-7, with TRBD2 matching 10 bases. CDR1 is SGHVS, CDR2 FNYEAQ, per germline. Germline trimming cut 4 bases from V and 1 base from J; bases unmatched to any gene: 10. The CDR3 consists of 17 residues. Here the CDR3 DNA reads TGTGCCAGCAGCTGGGCTAGCGGGAGTCCTACTTCCTACGAGCAGTACTTC. It is translated as CASSWASGSPTSYEQYF.

This clone was seen a few times. The J gene is TRBJ2-2, the V gene TRBV5-6, with D perhaps matching TRBD1 (5 bases). The V gene's germline CDR1 is SGHDT and CDR2 YYEEEE. The V gene lost 1 base and the J gene lost 3 bases, with 13 bases spanning the gap. The CDR3 totals 16 residues. For the CDR3, the DNA is TGTGCCAGCAGCTTGTACGGGCAGGGCCACACCGGGGAGCTGTTTTTT. It yields the protein CASSLYGQGHTGELFF.

CDR3 residues: CAISDGRQGDGKLFF. As DNA, the CDR3 is TGTGCCATCAGTGATGGTCGTCAGGGGGACGGGAAACTGTTTTTT. V is TRBV10-3 and J is TRBJ1-4, with 7 bases that match TRBD1. The CDR3 spans 15 residues. V gave up 3 bases and J gave up 11 bases; unmatched junction bases: 12. Germline CDR1 is ENHRY and CDR2 is SYGVKD.

The chain links TRBV15 to TRBJ1-5, with no clear D. This CDR3 is 12 amino acids long. From germline, CDR1 is LNHNV and CDR2 YYDKDF (reference sequence). With 4 bases removed from V and 3 bases from J, the gap between germline ends came to 4 bases. CDR3 nucleotides: TGTGCCACCAGCAACCCCAATCAGCCCCAGCATTTT. Protein product: CATSNPNQPQHF. The full variable domain, with the rest looked up from reference TRBV15 and TRBJ1-5, is DAMVIQNPRYQVTQFGKPVTLSCSQTLNHNVMYWYQQKSSQAPKLLFHYYDKDFNNEADTPDNFQSRRPNTSFCFLDIRSPGLGDTAMYLCATSNPNQPQHFGDGTRLSIL.

The chain carries TRBV30 and TRBJ2-1, with 11 positions matching TRBD2. The V gene end was trimmed by 8 bases and the J gene end by 4 bases; junction bases not matched to a gene: 4. Looked up from germline, CDR1 is GTSNPN and CDR2 is SVGIG (reference sequence). This CDR3 contains 13 residues. CDR3 DNA: TGTGCCCCACTAGCGGGAGCTTACAATGAGCAGTTCTTC. Its protein product is CAPLAGAYNEQFF.

In the case of this clone: Other DNA variants within this sample encode the same CDR3. The J gene is TRBJ1-2, the V gene TRBV20-1; 7 bases agree with TRBD1. This CDR3 spans 11 amino acids. Germline assignment: CDR1 DFQATT and CDR2 SNEGSKA (reference sequence). Germline trimming cut 5 bases from V and 4 bases from J; bases unmatched to any gene: 1. CDR3: CSASGGYGYTF. CDR3 nucleotide sequence: TGCAGTGCTTCAGGGGGCTATGGCTACACCTTC.

The rearrangement uses TRBV2 and TRBJ2-3; the D gene is possibly TRBD1 (5 bases). V was cut by 2 bases and J by 4 bases, with 19 bases left in between. CDR3 length: 17 amino acids. Germline lookup yields CDR1 SNHLY and CDR2 FYNNEI. The chain's CDR3 is CASSESLQGPRSDTQYF. CDR3 coding DNA: TGTGCCAGCAGTGAATCGTTGCAGGGCCCTCGGTCAGATACGCAGTATTTT.

V is TRBV28 and J is TRBJ2-7; D is unclear. Trimming shortened V by 3 bases and J by 3 bases, and 18 bases separated the two germline ends. CDR1 is MDHEN, CDR2 SYDVKM, per germline. This CDR3 region has 16 residues. CDR3 sequence: CASSFIIGETDYEQYF. In nucleotides, the CDR3 is TGTGCCAGCAGTTTCATAATTGGCGAGACCGACTACGAGCAGTACTTC.

The genes are TRBV6-6 and TRBJ1-5; D unresolved. The V end was cut by 6 bases, the J end by 0 bases, with 15 bases between. This CDR3 region has 16 residues. Germline CDR1 and CDR2: MNHNY and SVGAGI (reference sequence). The CDR3: CASSLLGMSSNQPQHF. The CDR3 nucleotides are TGTGCCAGCAGCCTCCTGGGGATGAGTAGCAATCAGCCCCAGCATTTT.

The rearrangement joins TRBV10-3 to TRBJ2-1, with D perhaps assigned TRBD1 or TRBD2 (5 bases each). The CDR3 runs 13 residues. V was trimmed by 4 bases and J by 9 bases, leaving 13 bases between them. The germline CDR1 and CDR2 sequences are ENHRY and SYGVKD. This CDR3 reads CAISAGTLGEQFF. CDR3 nucleotide sequence: TGTGCCATCAGTGCAGGGACCCTCGGTGAGCAGTTCTTC.

The J gene is TRBJ1-1, the V gene TRBV11-2, with TRBD1 as a possible D gene (5 bases). The germline V gene encodes CDR1 SGHAT and CDR2 FQNNGV. The CDR3 has 17 residues. V lost 5 bases and J lost 0, with 19 bases in between. The CDR3 here is CASSPSGPRDVNTEAFF. In nucleotides, the CDR3 is TGTGCCAGCAGCCCGTCGGGGCCACGGGACGTGAACACTGAAGCTTTCTTT.

The chain joins TRBV20-1 to TRBJ1-1; D unresolved. The CDR3 length is 10 residues. Germline CDR1 DFQATT, CDR2 SNEGSKA (reference sequence). V lost 6 bases and J 7 bases, leaving 9 bases between the germline ends. The CDR3, as DNA: TGCAGTGCCAAGGGTATTGAAGCTTTCTTT. It specifies CSAKGIEAFF.

V usage is TRBV19 and J usage is TRBJ2-1; 8 nucleotides match TRBD2. The CDR3 is 15 residues long. The germline V gene encodes CDR1 LNHDA and CDR2 SQIVND (reference sequence). V lost 5 bases to trimming and J lost 2 bases; unmatched junction nucleotides: 5. CDR3: CASSLSGSAYNEQFF. CDR3 sequence (DNA): TGTGCCAGTAGTCTGAGCGGGAGCGCCTACAATGAGCAGTTCTTC.

This clone has only one observation. This rearrangement joins TRBV15 to TRBJ2-1, with D tentatively TRBD2 (6 bases). CDR1 LNHNV and CDR2 YYDKDF come from the germline V gene (reference sequence). CDR3 length: 14 amino acids. V was trimmed by 2 bases and J by 7 bases, leaving 12 bases between them. CDR3 residues: CATSRRQEGNEQFF. The CDR3 nucleotides read TGTGCCACCAGCAGAAGGCAGGAGGGAAATGAGCAGTTCTTC.

A single count supports this clone. The chain recombines TRBV5-8 with TRBJ1-2, with D unresolved. Germline-derived CDR1 and CDR2 are SGHTS and YDEGEE. CDR3 length: 14 amino acids. V lost 4 bases and J lost 4, with 14 bases in between. CDR3 residues: CASSPGLGGYGYTF. The DNA for the CDR3 is TGTGCCAGCAGCCCAGGCCTGGGCGGCTATGGCTACACCTTC. The complete variable domain, with remaining parts taken from reference TRBV5-8 and TRBJ1-2, reads EAGVTQSPTHLIKTRGQQATLRCSPISGHTSVYWYQQALGLGLQFLLWYDEGEERNRGNFPPRFSGRQFPNYSSELNVNALELEDSALYLCASSPGLGGYGYTFGSGTRLTVV.

The gene calls are TRBV6-5 and TRBJ2-1; D gene unclear. The V end was cut by 6 bases, the J end by 6 bases, with 3 bases between. Germline V gene data show CDR1 as MNHEY and CDR2 as SVGAGI. The CDR3 sequence is 10 residues long. DNA of the CDR3: TGTGCCAGCAGGGGCAATGAGCAGTTCTTC. It codes for CASRGNEQFF.